This passage covers 9 T cell receptor beta chains from one sample sequenced in a study of blood T cell repertoires in COVID-19 (TCRdb year 2020). Library preparation was by the immunoSEQ multiplex PCR assay. Not all clones reach the TCRdb copy of this immuneACCESS table, which keeps in-frame sequences only. Checked studies attribute under half of the gap to unresolved V genes and leave the rest unexplained. The sample table records around 190,000 clones; about 88% of these occur just once. About a sixth of the sample lies in the top ten. Sequencing was done on a sample of peripheral blood. The receptors were gathered from a man in his fifties with COVID-19, enrolled during active disease.

This chain links TRBV2 with TRBJ2-7; D remains unclear. The CDR3 has 13 residues. Deletions cut 3 bases from V and 0 bases from J, with 6 bases between. Germline V gene sequence: CDR1 SNHLY, CDR2 FYNNEI. This chain's CDR3 is CASSDASSYEQYF. CDR3 bases: TGTGCCAGCAGTGACGCCAGCTCCTACGAGCAGTACTTC.

The rearrangement links TRBV19 to TRBJ2-2; a weak D match, TRBD1 (5 bases). The germline gives CDR1 LNHDA, CDR2 SQIVND (reference sequence). CDR3 length equals 16 residues. The V end lost 1 base, the J end lost 3 bases, and 12 bases lay between the germline ends. The DNA of the CDR3 is TGTGCCAGTAGTATAGGTCAGGGTCGCGACACCGGGGAGCTGTTTTTT. The encoded protein is CASSIGQGRDTGELFF.

This sequence joins TRBV19 and TRBJ2-3, with TRBD2 matching 15 bases. Germline trimming cut 7 bases from V and 6 bases from J; bases unmatched to any gene: 5. Per the germline V gene, CDR1 is LNHDA and CDR2 is SQIVND (reference sequence). This CDR3 spans 15 amino acids. CDR3 amino acids: CASIRTSGGADTQYF. The DNA of the CDR3 is TGTGCCAGTATTCGGACTAGCGGGGGGGCGGATACGCAGTATTTT. The full variable domain, completed using reference TRBV19 and TRBJ2-3, is DGGITQSPKYLFRKEGQNVTLSCEQNLNHDAMYWYRQDPGQGLRLIYYSQIVNDFQKGDIAEGYSVSREKKESFPLTVTSAQKNPTAFYLCASIRTSGGADTQYFGPGTRLTVL.

The CDR3 loop is CASSPPGNSPLHF. The CDR3 nucleotides read TGTGCCAGCAGCCCCCCGGGAAATTCACCCCTCCACTTT. This chain links TRBV5-4 with TRBJ1-6, with no clear D. This CDR3 comprises 13 residues. In germline, CDR1 is SGHNT, CDR2 YYREEE (reference sequence). V was pared by 4 bases and J by 7 bases, with 9 bases between.

This chain connects TRBV18 to TRBJ2-1; D is possibly TRBD1 (6 bases). In germline, CDR1 is KGHSH, CDR2 LQKENI. This CDR3 contains 12 residues. Deletions cut 5 bases from V and 10 bases from J, with 12 bases between. The CDR3 sequence is CASSTQGGEQFF. CDR3 in DNA: TGTGCCAGCTCAACACAGGGCGGGGAGCAGTTCTTC.

The CDR3 here is CAISGAQGGEQYF. Written as DNA, the CDR3 is TGTGCCATCAGTGGAGCCCAGGGTGGCGAGCAGTACTTC. The chain couples TRBV10-3 to TRBJ2-7; a possible D gene is TRBD1 (5 bases). The V gene's germline CDR1 is ENHRY and CDR2 SYGVKD. V was pared by 4 bases and J by 6 bases, with 13 bases between. The length of the CDR3 is 13 residues.

V is TRBV18 and J is TRBJ1-3, with 9 positions matching TRBD1. After removal of 3 bases from V and 8 bases from J, the junction contained 5 bases not matched to a gene. The germline gives CDR1 KGHSH, CDR2 LQKENI. The CDR3 is 14 amino acids. The CDR3 is CASSPPGQGDTIYF. CDR3 DNA: TGTGCCAGCTCACCTCCGGGACAGGGAGACACCATATATTTT.

In this sample, this clone turned up many times. The chain recombines TRBV20-1 with TRBJ1-2, with TRBD1 as a possible D gene (6 bases). The germline CDR1 and CDR2 sequences are DFQATT and SNEGSKA (reference sequence). This CDR3 comprises 15 residues. With 6 bases removed from V and 6 bases from J, the gap between germline ends came to 23 bases. The chain's CDR3 is CSASLPQGGGDGYTF. In DNA, the CDR3 is TGCAGTGCCAGTTTACCACAAGGGGGTGGGGATGGCTACACCTTC.

The J gene is TRBJ2-6, the V gene TRBV7-3; the match to TRBD1 covers 10 bases. The V gene's germline CDR1 is SGHTA and CDR2 FQGTGA. This CDR3 is 17 amino acids long. V trimming: 5 bases; J trimming: 2 bases; junction bases outside the gene matches: 6. CDR3 region: CASSVVDRGPGANVLTF. The CDR3 DNA follows: TGTGCCAGCAGCGTCGTTGACAGGGGGCCTGGGGCCAACGTCCTGACTTTC.